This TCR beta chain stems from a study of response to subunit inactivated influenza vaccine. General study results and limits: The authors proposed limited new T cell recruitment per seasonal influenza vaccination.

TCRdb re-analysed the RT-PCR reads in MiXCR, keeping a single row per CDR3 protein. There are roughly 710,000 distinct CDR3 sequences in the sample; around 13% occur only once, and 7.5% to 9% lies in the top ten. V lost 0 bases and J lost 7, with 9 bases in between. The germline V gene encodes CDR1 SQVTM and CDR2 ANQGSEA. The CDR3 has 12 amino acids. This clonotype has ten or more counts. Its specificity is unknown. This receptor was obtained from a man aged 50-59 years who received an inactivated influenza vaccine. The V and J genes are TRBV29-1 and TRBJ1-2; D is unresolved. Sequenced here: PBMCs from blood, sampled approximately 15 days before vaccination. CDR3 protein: CSVEDKVGGYTF. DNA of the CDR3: TGCAGCGTTGAAGATAAAGTCGGTGGCTACACCTTC.